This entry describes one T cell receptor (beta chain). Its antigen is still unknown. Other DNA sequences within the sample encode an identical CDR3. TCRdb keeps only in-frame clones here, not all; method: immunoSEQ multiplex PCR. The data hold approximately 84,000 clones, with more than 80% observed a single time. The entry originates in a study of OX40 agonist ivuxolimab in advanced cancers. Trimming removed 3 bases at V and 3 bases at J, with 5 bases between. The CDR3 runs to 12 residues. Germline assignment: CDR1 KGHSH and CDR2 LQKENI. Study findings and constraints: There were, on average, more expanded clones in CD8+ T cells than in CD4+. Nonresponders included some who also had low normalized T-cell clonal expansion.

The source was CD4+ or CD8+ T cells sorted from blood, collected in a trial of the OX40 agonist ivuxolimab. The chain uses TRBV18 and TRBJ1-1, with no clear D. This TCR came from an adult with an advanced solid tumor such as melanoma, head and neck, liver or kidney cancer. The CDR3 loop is CASSPRDTEAFF. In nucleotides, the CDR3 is TGTGCCAGCTCACCTCGGGACACTGAAGCTTTCTTT.